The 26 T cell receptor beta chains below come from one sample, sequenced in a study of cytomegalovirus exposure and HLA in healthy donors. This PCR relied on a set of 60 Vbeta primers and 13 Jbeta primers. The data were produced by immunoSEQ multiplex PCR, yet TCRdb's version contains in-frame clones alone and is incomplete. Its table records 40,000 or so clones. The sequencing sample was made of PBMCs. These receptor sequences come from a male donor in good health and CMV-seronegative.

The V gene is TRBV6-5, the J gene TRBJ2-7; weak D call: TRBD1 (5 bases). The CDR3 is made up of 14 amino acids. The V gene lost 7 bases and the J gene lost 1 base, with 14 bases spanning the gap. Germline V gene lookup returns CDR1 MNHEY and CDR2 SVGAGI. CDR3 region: CASTPGRGSYEQYF. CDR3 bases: TGTGCCAGCACCCCAGGTAGGGGATCCTACGAGCAGTACTTC.

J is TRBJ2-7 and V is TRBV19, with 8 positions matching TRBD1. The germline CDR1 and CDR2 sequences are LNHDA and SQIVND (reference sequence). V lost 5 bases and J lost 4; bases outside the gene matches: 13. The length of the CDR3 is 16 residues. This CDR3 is CASSAGKTGAAYEQYF. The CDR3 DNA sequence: TGTGCCAGTAGTGCGGGTAAGACAGGGGCAGCGTACGAGCAGTACTTC.

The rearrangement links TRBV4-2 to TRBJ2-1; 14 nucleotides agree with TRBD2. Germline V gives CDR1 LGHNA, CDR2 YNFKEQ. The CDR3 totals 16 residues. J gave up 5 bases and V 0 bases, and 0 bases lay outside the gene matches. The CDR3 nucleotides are TGTGCCAGCAGCCAAGAGGGACTAGCGGGAGACAATGAGCAGTTCTTC. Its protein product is CASSQEGLAGDNEQFF.

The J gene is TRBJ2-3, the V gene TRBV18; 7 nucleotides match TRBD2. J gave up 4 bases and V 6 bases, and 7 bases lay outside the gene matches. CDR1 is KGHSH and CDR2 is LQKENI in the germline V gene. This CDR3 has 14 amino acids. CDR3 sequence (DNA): TGTGCCAGCTCCCCTCGCGGGAGCGCAGATACGCAGTATTTT. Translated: CASSPRGSADTQYF.

The CDR3 protein is CSVRGGLAGVADTQYF. CDR3 in DNA: TGCAGCGTGAGGGGCGGACTAGCGGGAGTAGCAGATACGCAGTATTTT. This sequence joins TRBV29-1 and TRBJ2-3; 13 nucleotides align to TRBD2. Germline V CDR1 and CDR2: SQVTM, ANQGSEA. V lost 6 bases and J lost 4; bases outside the gene matches: 10. This CDR3 has 16 residues.

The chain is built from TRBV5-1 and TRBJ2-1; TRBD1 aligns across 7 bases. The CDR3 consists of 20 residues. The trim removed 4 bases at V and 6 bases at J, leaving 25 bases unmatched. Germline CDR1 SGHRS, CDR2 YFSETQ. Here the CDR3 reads CASSRLGLGSGASGGNEQFF. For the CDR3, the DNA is TGCGCCAGCAGCCGCCTCGGGTTGGGGAGTGGAGCGTCAGGGGGCAATGAGCAGTTCTTC.

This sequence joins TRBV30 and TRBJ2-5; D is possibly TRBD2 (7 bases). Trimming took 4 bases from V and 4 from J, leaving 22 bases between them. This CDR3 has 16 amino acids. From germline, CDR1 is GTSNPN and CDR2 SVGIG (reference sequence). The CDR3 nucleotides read TGTGCCTGGATGTCTGGGTTCCCGGGGGGCGCAGAGACCCAGTACTTC. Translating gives CAWMSGFPGGAETQYF.

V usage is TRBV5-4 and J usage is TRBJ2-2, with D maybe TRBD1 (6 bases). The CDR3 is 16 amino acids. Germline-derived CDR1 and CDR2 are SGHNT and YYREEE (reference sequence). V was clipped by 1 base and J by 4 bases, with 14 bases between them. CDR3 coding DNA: TGTGCCAGCAGCTTGCCACAGGGCCCAGTCACCGGGGAGCTGTTTTTT. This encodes CASSLPQGPVTGELFF.

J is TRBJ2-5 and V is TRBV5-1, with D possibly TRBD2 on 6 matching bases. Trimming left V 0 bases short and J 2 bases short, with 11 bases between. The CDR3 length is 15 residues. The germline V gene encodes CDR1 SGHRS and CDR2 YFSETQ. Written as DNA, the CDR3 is TGCGCCAGCAGCTTGGTCGGGGGTATACAAGAGACCCAGTACTTC. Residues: CASSLVGGIQETQYF.

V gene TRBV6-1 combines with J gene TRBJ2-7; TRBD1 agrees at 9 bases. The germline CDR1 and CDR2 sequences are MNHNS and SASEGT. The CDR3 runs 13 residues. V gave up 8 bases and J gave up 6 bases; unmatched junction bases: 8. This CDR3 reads CASSPGQGGEQYF. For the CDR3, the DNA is TGTGCCAGCTCCCCGGGACAGGGTGGCGAGCAGTACTTC.

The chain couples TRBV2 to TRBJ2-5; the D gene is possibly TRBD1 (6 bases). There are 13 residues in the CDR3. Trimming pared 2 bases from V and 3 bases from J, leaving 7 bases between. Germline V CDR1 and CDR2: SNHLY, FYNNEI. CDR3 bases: TGTGCCAGCAGTGAAAACAGGGAAGAGACCCAGTACTTC. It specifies CASSENREETQYF.

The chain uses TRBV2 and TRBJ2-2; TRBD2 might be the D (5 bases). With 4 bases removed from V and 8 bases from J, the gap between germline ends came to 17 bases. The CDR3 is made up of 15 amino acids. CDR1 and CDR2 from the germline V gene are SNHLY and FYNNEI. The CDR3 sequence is CASSVFGVLGGELFF. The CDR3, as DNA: TGTGCCAGCAGTGTATTCGGGGTCCTGGGGGGGGAGCTGTTTTTT.

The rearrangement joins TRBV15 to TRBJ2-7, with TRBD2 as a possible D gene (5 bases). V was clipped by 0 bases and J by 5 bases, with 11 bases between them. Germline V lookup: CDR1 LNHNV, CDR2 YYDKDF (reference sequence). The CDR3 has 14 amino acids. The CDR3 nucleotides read TGTGCCACCAGCAGAGAGTCGGGGATTGACGAGCAGTACTTC. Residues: CATSRESGIDEQYF.

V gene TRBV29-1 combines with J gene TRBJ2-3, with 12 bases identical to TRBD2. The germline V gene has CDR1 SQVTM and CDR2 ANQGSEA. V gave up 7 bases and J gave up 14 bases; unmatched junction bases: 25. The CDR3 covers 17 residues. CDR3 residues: CSARGWLAGGPRRGVYF. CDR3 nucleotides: TGCAGCGCCAGGGGGTGGCTAGCGGGAGGGCCCCGCCGGGGGGTGTATTTT.

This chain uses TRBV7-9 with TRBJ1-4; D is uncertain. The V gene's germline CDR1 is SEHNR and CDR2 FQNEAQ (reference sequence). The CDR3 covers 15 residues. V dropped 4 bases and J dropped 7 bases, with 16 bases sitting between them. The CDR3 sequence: CASSSPYSGSEKLFF. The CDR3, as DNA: TGTGCCAGCAGCTCCCCCTACAGTGGGAGTGAAAAACTGTTTTTT.

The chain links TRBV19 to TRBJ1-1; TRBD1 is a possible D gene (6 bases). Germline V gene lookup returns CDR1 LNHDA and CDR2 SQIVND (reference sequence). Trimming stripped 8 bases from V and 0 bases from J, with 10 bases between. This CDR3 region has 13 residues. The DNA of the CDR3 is TGTGCCAGTTCGGACAGCATGAACACTGAAGCTTTCTTT. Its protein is CASSDSMNTEAFF.

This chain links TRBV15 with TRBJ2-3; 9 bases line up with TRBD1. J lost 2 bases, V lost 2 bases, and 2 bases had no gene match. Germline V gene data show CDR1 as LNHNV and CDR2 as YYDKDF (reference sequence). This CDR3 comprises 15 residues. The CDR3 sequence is CATSRRTGVTDTQYF. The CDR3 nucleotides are TGTGCCACCAGCAGACGGACAGGGGTCACAGATACGCAGTATTTT.

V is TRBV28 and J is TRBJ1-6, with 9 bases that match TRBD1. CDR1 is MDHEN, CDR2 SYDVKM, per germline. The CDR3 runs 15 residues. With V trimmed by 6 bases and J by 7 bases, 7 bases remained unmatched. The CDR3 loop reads CASSAYRGRNSPLHF. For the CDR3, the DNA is TGTGCCAGCAGCGCCTACAGGGGGCGGAATTCACCCCTCCACTTT.

In DNA form, the CDR3 reads TGTGCCAGCAAAGGTCGGGGTGAGTACTTC. Its translation is CASKGRGEYF. This chain links TRBV19 with TRBJ2-7, with a weak D call TRBD2 (5 bases). Trimming removed 9 bases at V and 11 bases at J, with 14 bases between. The CDR3 consists of 10 residues. Germline V gives CDR1 LNHDA, CDR2 SQIVND (reference sequence).

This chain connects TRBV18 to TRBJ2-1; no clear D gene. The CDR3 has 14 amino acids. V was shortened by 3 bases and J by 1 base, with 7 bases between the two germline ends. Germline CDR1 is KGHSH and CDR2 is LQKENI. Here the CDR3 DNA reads TGTGCCAGCTCACCCTACCCTTCCTACAATGAGCAGTTCTTC. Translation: CASSPYPSYNEQFF.

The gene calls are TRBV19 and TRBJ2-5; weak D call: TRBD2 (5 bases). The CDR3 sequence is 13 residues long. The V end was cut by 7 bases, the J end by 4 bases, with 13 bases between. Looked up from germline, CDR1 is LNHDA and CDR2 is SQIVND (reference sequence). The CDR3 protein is CASKGRLRETQYF. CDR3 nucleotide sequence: TGTGCCAGTAAAGGGAGACTCCGAGAGACCCAGTACTTC.

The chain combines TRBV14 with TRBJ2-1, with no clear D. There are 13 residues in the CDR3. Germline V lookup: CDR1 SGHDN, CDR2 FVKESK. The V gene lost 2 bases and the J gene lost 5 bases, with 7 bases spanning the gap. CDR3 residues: CASSQSRNNEQFF. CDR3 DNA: TGTGCCAGCAGCCAATCCAGGAACAATGAGCAGTTCTTC. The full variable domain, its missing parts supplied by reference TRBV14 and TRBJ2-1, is EAGVTQFPSHSVIEKGQTVTLRCDPISGHDNLYWYRRVMGKEIKFLLHFVKESKQDESGMPNNRFLAERTGGTYSTLKVQPAELEDSGVYFCASSQSRNNEQFFGPGTRLTVL.

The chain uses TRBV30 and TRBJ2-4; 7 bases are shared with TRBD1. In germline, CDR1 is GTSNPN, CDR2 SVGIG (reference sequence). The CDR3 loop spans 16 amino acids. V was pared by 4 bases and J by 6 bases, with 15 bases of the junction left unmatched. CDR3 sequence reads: CAWNPDRVGDLNIQYF. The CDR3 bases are TGTGCCTGGAACCCCGACAGGGTGGGAGACCTAAACATTCAGTACTTC. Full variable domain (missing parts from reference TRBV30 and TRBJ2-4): SQTIHQWPATLVQPVGSPLSLECTVEGTSNPNLYWYRQAAGRGLQLLFYSVGIGQISSEVPQNLSASRPQDRQFILSSKKLLLSDSGFYLCAWNPDRVGDLNIQYFGAGTRLSVL.

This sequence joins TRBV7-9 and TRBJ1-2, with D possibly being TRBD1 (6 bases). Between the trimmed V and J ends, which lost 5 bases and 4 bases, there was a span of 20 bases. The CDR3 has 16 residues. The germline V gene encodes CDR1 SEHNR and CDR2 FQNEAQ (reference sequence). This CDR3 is CASSPHLDSSFYGYTF. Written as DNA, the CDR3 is TGTGCCAGCAGCCCTCACCTGGACAGCTCTTTCTATGGCTACACCTTC. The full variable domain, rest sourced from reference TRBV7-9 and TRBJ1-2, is DTGVSQNPRHKITKRGQNVTFRCDPISEHNRLYWYRQTLGQGPEFLTYFQNEAQLEKSRLLSDRFSAERPKGSFSTLEIQRTEQGDSAMYLCASSPHLDSSFYGYTFGSGTRLTVV.

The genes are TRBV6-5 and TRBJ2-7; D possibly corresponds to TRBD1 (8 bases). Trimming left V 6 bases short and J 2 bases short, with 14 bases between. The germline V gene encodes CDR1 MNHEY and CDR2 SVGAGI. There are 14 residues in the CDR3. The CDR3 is CASRDREGTYEQYF. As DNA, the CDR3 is TGTGCCAGCAGGGACAGGGAGGGGACCTACGAGCAGTACTTC.

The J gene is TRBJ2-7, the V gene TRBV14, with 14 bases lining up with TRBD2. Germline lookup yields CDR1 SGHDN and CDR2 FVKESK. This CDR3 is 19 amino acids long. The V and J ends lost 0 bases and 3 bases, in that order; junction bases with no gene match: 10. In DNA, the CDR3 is TGTGCCAGCAGCCAAGAGATTGGGACTAGCGGGAGAGCCCTCTACGAGCAGTACTTC. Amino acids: CASSQEIGTSGRALYEQYF.